This T cell receptor (beta chain) derives from a study of human T cells and chemical hapten exposure. Across the study: Patch testing was performed with 0.01% DPC on the upper back, with reading at 6 days.

Time point defined: pre-sensitization, week 0. The treatment here: therapeutic diphenylcyclopropenone sensitization with weekly scalp DPC. This clonotype was picked up many times. What it binds is not known. This CDR3 is 13 amino acids long. Trimming removed 5 bases from V and 3 bases from J, with 8 bases in between. The germline CDR1 and CDR2 sequences are SGHVS and FQNEAQ. TCRdb ran MiXCR on the RACE reads and lists one entry per CDR3 protein. The sample comprises roughly 38,000 distinct CDR3 sequences, 7.5% to 9% of which are singletons, and about 1.2% rests with the top ten. Findings and limits, study-wide: Expanded TCRs made up significantly more big CDR3 similarity clusters than controls did. PT1 expanded TCR counts and patch test score correlated positively.

This rearrangement joins TRBV7-8 to TRBJ2-1; D is unclear. This sequence was found in a woman between 45 and 65 years old with alopecia areata. Some clones in this sample may be carry-over from other donors' samples. This specimen was whole blood, taken in connection with sensitization to the hapten diphenylcyclopropenone (DPC). Here the CDR3 reads CASSPRLYNEQFF. CDR3 coding DNA: TGTGCCAGCAGCCCACGACTCTACAATGAGCAGTTCTTC.